This TCR beta chain was documented in a study of CD4 T cells in relation to SARS-CoV-2 and coronaviruses (dated by TCRdb to the early 2020s). Concerning the study at large: In the ViraFEST assay, PBMCs were cultured with antigen for roughly ten days, after which TCR beta CDR3s were sequenced to identify clonal expansions specific to the antigen. An HIV-1 Nef peptide pool or a culture without peptide was used as the negative reference condition. Patient-derived lymphoblastoid cell lines were used to map the HLA restriction of shared crossreactive spike epitopes. At the level of individual TCR clonotypes, the study measured memory CD4+ T cell crossreactivity between SARS-CoV-2 spike protein and common cold coronavirus spike proteins. The Adaptive Biotechnologies TCR-sequencing kit was used to sequence samples from three pre-COVID donors and the naive versus memory experiments, while other data came from Illumina-based sequencing. For other donors in the study, expansion assays were sequenced with a different, Illumina-based TCR-beta assay. What the work shows at the level of the full study, not this receptor alone: Because no donor provided both pre-pandemic and post-infection samples, tracing the source of pre-existing responses was limited. In about 60% of donors, memory CD4+ clonotypes turned up that crossrecognized SARS-CoV-2 and at least one common cold coronavirus spike. The study was limited by small numbers of patients and tested TCRs. Crossreactivity analysis was centred on spike protein, so crossreactivity against other viral proteins was not assessed. Significantly weaker SARS-CoV-2-driven expansion was shown by crossreactive clones than by monoreactive clones, consistent with antigenic imprinting.

Points on this clone: Its binding antigen is unknown. Base qualities are missing; no much larger clone stands one base away.

At the junction V is shortened by 3 bases and J by 3 bases, with 7 bases in between. The CDR3 sequence holds 13 residues, the cysteine and phenylalanine included. The retained sequence is limited to the CDR3, 39 bases, with the frame set at the first base. Sequences SGHVS (CDR1) and FNYEAQ (CDR2) are obtained from the germline V gene. CD4+ T cells from unexposed donors were collected before the COVID-19 pandemic (2011-2018). After approximately 11 days of culture, CD4+ T cells were isolated with the EasySep CD4+ T cell isolation kit. As far as cell numbers permitted, CD4+ T cells from unexposed donors were tested for reactivity against SARS-CoV-2 S and N as well as four spike pools from common cold coronaviruses. Each well received a few million PBMCs, cultured in IMDM supplemented with approximately 5.3% human AB serum and about 10 IU/ml IL-2. Half of the culture medium was replaced with fresh IL-2-containing medium on days 3 and 7. In general, triplicate replicate wells were used for every peptide culture condition. Leukapheresis product for the unexposed donors was purchased commercially. Ficoll-Paque PLUS gradient centrifugation was used to isolate PBMCs from leukapheresis product or whole blood. PBMCs were either cryopreserved at -140 degrees C or used fresh in the expansion assay. The QIAamp Micro DNA Kit was used to extract genomic DNA from the CD4+ T cells.

Libraries were built with the immunoSEQ multiplex PCR assay. The published analysis was carried out like this. During preprocessing, nonproductive sequences were removed, as were CDR3s that did not start with C, did not end with F or W, or were shorter than 7 amino acids. Antigen-specific clonotypes were called with the MANAFEST web app, based on expansion relative to reference and other culture wells. A clone counted as positive if significantly expanded in 2 of 3 replicate wells versus the reference culture at FDR below 0.05. Positive clones also required significant expansion versus all other tandem wells and an odds ratio above 5. CDR3 homology was measured as pairwise Levenshtein distance, computed with the stringdist R package after trimming three terminal residues from each end. The clones in this table, taken by TCRdb from immuneACCESS, are in-frame only. Not every clone is retained; where verified, under half of the shortfall comes from an unresolved V gene, and the cause of the rest is unknown. The V and J calls and the clone size are those of that table, but D and trimming were determined from the DNA. This sample lists roughly 30,000 clones; 76% were detected once. The ten biggest clones cover over 15% of the sample.

Sample: CD4+ T cells from PBMCs, cultured in vitro. Recombination connected TRBV7-6 to TRBJ2-3, with the D gene too uncertain to name. The TCR comes from a human donor in good health. The encoded CDR3 is CASSLGKTDTQYF. In nucleotide form, the sequence is TGTGCCAGCAGCTTGGGGAAGACAGATACGCAGTATTTT. Supplemented by the reference TRBV7-6 and TRBJ2-3 proteins around the CDR3, the complete variable domain is GAGVSQSPRYKVTKRGQDVALRCDPISGHVSLYWYRQALGQGPEFLTYFNYEAQQDKSGLPNDRFSAERPEGSISTLTIQRTEQRDSAMYRCASSLGKTDTQYFGPGTRLTVL.